This record covers a single TCR beta chain. Antigen unknown. The data stem from a study of cytomegalovirus exposure and HLA in healthy donors. Primers included in the PCR were 60 Vbeta and 13 Jbeta primers. Repertoires were generated with immunoSEQ multiplex PCR, while TCRdb's copy carries only in-frame clones and drops some. The sample holds about 91,000 clones; 85% to 90% are singletons and the top ten take about 2.5%. Whole-study results and caveats: It emerged from a later analysis that several of the most significant clusters appeared to be linked to common viral pathogens. HLA allele associations emerged for 16,951 TCR beta sequences in a later analysis, at 0.05 false discovery rate. Information on immune exposure was restricted to one variable (CMV serostatus).

This CDR3 contains 14 residues. Germline lookup yields CDR1 MNHEY and CDR2 SMNVEV (reference sequence). V lost 7 bases to trimming and J lost 3 bases; unmatched junction nucleotides: 8. This clonotype was obtained from a man younger than 30 in good health and CMV-seronegative. This chain links TRBV27 with TRBJ2-7, with 8 bases identical to TRBD1. Sequences were obtained from PBMCs. CDR3 coding DNA: TGTGCCAGCAACCGACAGGGGACAAGCTACGAGCAGTACTTC. Protein product: CASNRQGTSYEQYF.